This TCR beta chain was identified in a study of molecular identifiers for immune sequencing clone quantification (dated by TCRdb to the late 2010s). Notes on the research overall: For a replicate experiment, the RNA from either around 20,000 or 100,000 naive CD8 T cells was divided into five aliquots, and four of those aliquots went on to sequencing. This methods study used CD8 T cells to benchmark TCR RNA copy counting and molecular-identifier clustering-based TCR repertoire sequencing (MIDCIRS).

Libraries of naive CD8 T cells were built from around 20,000 to 1,000,000 sorted cells, with 10%, 30% or 50% of the purified RNA used. Naive CD8 T cells, defined as CD8+CD4-CCR7+CD45RA+, were FACS-sorted into RLT Plus buffer on a BD FACSAria II. Detection sensitivity was tested by spiking Jurkat RNA equal to roughly nine TCR copies' worth into samples containing 20,000-1,000,000 naive CD8 T cells. Enrichment of CD8 T cells was done with RosetteSep CD8+ T Cell Enrichment Cocktail plus Ficoll-Paque, and ACK red cell lysis came afterward. Libraries were built with PCR. Instrument used: NextSeq 500. Bulk TCR libraries were prepared as previously described, using TCR primers listed in Table S5. The Qiagen AllPrep DNA/RNA kit was used to purify total RNA. Before any analysis, reads coming from multiple sequencing runs of the same library were combined into one pool. For the original study's pipeline: Reads were retained only if an exact TCR constant sequence was present, and the retained reads were trimmed to 150 nt and grouped according to their 12-nt molecular barcodes. Reads inside each barcode group were sub-clustered using a 15% Levenshtein threshold, and a quality-weighted consensus sequence was constructed for each RNA molecule. Non-functional sequences were removed, as were lower-count sequences one edit away from another. Barcode sub-clusters with fewer than 20% of the maximum read count were removed, based on fitting two negative binomial distributions. TCRdb reanalyzed the raw reads on its own, using fastp at Q25 for trimming and MiXCR for clone calling, and kept in-frame beta chains. Rows matching on CDR3 protein sequence are summarized as one entry with the most common DNA and genes. TCRdb assigned the V and J calls; the authors' analysis was not used. In this sample the table shows some 680,000 distinct CDR3 sequences, around 25% of which occur a single time. The top ten clonotypes cover about 0.84% of the sample.

Points the paper makes about the study in general: When barcode sub-clustering was left out, chimeric consensus sequences inflated TCR diversity, with chimeras reaching as high as 47%. Spiked-in Jurkat TCR RNA (around nine copies' worth), which is not part of the donor repertoire, was contained in the naive libraries. In CMV-specific effector cells, clones with more than 20 RNA copies accounted for over 97% of molecules, whereas in naive cells such clones accounted for under 1%. Highly expanded clone sizes could be underestimated because identical TCR molecules may share a barcode. Even against a background of some 1 million naive CD8 T cells, spiked-in Jurkat TCR RNA amounting to a single cell's worth was reported to be detectable. Modeling indicated around 3.2 TCR RNA copies recovered per cell, compared with about 9.4 by digital PCR, which implies a capture efficiency of 25% to 35%.

The germline V gene (reference sequence) supplies CDR1 DFQATT and CDR2 SNEGSKA. Trimming leaves V shorter by 6 bases and J shorter by 5 bases, with the junction holding 11 bases beyond the gene matches. There are 14 amino acids in the CDR3, from cysteine to phenylalanine inclusive. Here the CDR3 DNA is all that survives: 42 bases in frame from base 1. Many counts were recorded for this clonotype. Its target antigen remains unknown. Base quality data are lacking; no much larger clone is found one base away. The sequenced material came from naive CD8+ T cells from blood, with Jurkat cell RNA spiked in. The cell subset or site tag for this specimen amounts to: FACS-sorted CD8+CD4-CCR7+CD45RA+ naive T cells. The rearrangement joined TRBV20-1 to TRBJ2-3; 7 bases in between match TRBD1. The receptor's source is a human donor in good health. Some libraries in this study had Jurkat cell RNA spiked in. In nucleotides, the sequence is TGCAGTGCCGTCCTACAGGGGTGGGTAGATACGCAGTATTTT. It translates as CSAVLQGWVDTQYF.